The next 8 T cell receptor beta chains were all read from a single sample in a study of cytomegalovirus exposure and HLA in healthy donors. Primers for the PCR totalled 60 Vbeta and 13 Jbeta. TCRdb keeps only in-frame clones here, not all; method: immunoSEQ multiplex PCR. The sample carries about 130,000 clones, roughly four fifths recorded once. The sample taken for sequencing was PBMCs. All receptors derive from a male donor in good health and CMV-seropositive.

The gene calls are TRBV18 and TRBJ2-3, with TRBD2 as a possible D gene (6 bases). Germline loops: CDR1 KGHSH, CDR2 LQKENI. V was cut by 2 bases and J by 6 bases, with 9 bases left in between. The CDR3 is 13 amino acids. CDR3 sequence reads: CASSPGTQDTQYF. The CDR3 bases are TGTGCCAGCTCACCAGGGACTCAGGATACGCAGTATTTT.

The V call is TRBV18, the J call TRBJ1-5; 8 bases are a match to TRBD1. The germline V gene has CDR1 KGHSH and CDR2 LQKENI. The CDR3 covers 17 residues. Trimming removed 6 bases from V and 5 bases from J; junction bases left unmatched: 15. This chain's CDR3 is CASSLSTGTGGHQPQHF. The CDR3, as DNA: TGTGCCAGCTCCCTAAGCACGGGGACAGGAGGGCATCAGCCCCAGCATTTT.

This clone was observed once. The V call is TRBV19, the J call TRBJ2-7; 8 bases line up with TRBD1. This CDR3 is built from 14 residues. The trim removed 4 bases at V and 5 bases at J, leaving 7 bases unmatched. The germline CDR1 and CDR2 sequences are LNHDA and SQIVND (reference sequence). The CDR3 region is CASSNRDRFHEQYF. In DNA form, the CDR3 reads TGTGCCAGTAGTAACCGGGACAGGTTCCACGAGCAGTACTTC.

The chain uses TRBV19 and TRBJ2-5; 7 bases agree with TRBD1. This CDR3 region has 16 residues. Per the germline V gene, CDR1 is LNHDA and CDR2 is SQIVND (reference sequence). V trimming: 4 bases; J trimming: 5 bases; junction bases outside the gene matches: 13. This CDR3 reads CASSTTGYPKGETQYF. CDR3 bases: TGTGCCAGTAGTACGACAGGGTACCCTAAAGGGGAGACCCAGTACTTC.

The chain combines TRBV9 with TRBJ2-7, with D possibly being TRBD1 (7 bases). This CDR3 has 17 residues. The germline V and J ends were trimmed by 4 bases and 6 bases, with 26 bases remaining between them. Germline CDR1 SGDLS, CDR2 YYNGEE. The CDR3 nucleotides read TGTGCCAGCAGCCCCACAGGAGGGACAGCTGGGGTCGGCGAGCAGTACTTC. This sequence encodes CASSPTGGTAGVGEQYF.

This clone showed up just a few times. The chain recombines TRBV7-3 with TRBJ1-1; TRBD1 might be the D (5 bases). Germline V gene data show CDR1 as SGHTA and CDR2 as FQGTGA. The CDR3 consists of 13 residues. Trimming left V 5 bases short and J 11 bases short, with 18 bases between. CDR3 in amino acids: CASSPRPREDAFF. CDR3 bases: TGTGCCAGCAGCCCTAGACCCAGGGAGGACGCTTTCTTT.

The chain couples TRBV4-3 to TRBJ2-1, with 9 bases matching TRBD2. The CDR3 has 15 amino acids. Germline trimming cut 5 bases from V and 6 bases from J; bases unmatched to any gene: 8. Germline values: CDR1 LGHNA, CDR2 YSLEER. In DNA, the CDR3 is TGCGCCAGCAGCGGCGGGACTAGCCTCTTCAATGAGCAGTTCTTC. It translates to CASSGGTSLFNEQFF.

V gene TRBV28 combines with J gene TRBJ2-5, with 11 bases lining up with TRBD2. The end of the DNA is better explained by TRBJ2-7, so the J call may be wrong. The CDR3 has 20 residues. The V gene's germline CDR1 is MDHEN and CDR2 SYDVKM. The CDR3 loop reads CASSLGYGLAGATPPAEQYF. The CDR3 region has the DNA TGTGCCAGCAGTTTAGGGTATGGACTAGCGGGCGCGACTCCCCCGGCCGAGCAGTACTTC.